The 21 T cell receptor beta chains given below trace back to one sample, sequenced in a study of T cell responses to AZD1222 COVID-19 vaccine. Using immunoSEQ multiplex PCR, the repertoire was profiled, and TCRdb retains in-frame clones only, with some absent. The sample holds 150,000 to 200,000 clones, approximately 91% seen once. Sequencing used peripheral blood, obtained 28 days after the second AZD1222 dose. Receptors were obtained from an adult who received the AZD1222 COVID-19 vaccine.

The CDR3 protein is CASSLRQGWNTEAFF. DNA for the CDR3: TGTGCCAGCAGCCTAAGACAGGGGTGGAACACTGAAGCTTTCTTT. This chain uses TRBV5-6 with TRBJ1-1; TRBD1 aligns across 8 bases. V shed 4 bases, J shed 1 base, and the junction held 6 bases outside the gene matches. This CDR3 comprises 15 residues. In germline, CDR1 is SGHDT, CDR2 YYEEEE.

The chain links TRBV6-4 to TRBJ2-7; D unresolved. Germline assignment: CDR1 MRHNA and CDR2 SNTAGT. This CDR3 region has 13 residues. Trimming cost V 2 bases and J 1 base, with 6 bases left between them. CDR3 DNA sequence: TGTGCCAGCAGTGACGCACCGTCCTACGAGCAGTACTTC. Translating it yields CASSDAPSYEQYF.

This clone appeared a single time. This chain uses TRBV19 with TRBJ1-4; 7 bases match TRBD1. The trim removed 4 bases at V and 7 bases at J, leaving 6 bases unmatched. This CDR3 spans 14 amino acids. Germline values: CDR1 LNHDA, CDR2 SQIVND (reference sequence). CDR3: CASSKQGFLEKLFF. The CDR3 DNA is TGTGCCAGTAGTAAACAGGGGTTCCTTGAAAAACTGTTTTTT.

The chain uses TRBV5-8 and TRBJ1-1; no clear D gene. The CDR3 consists of 12 residues. The germline V gene has CDR1 SGHTS and CDR2 YDEGEE. V was clipped by 0 bases and J by 6 bases, with 6 bases between them. The CDR3 DNA follows: TGTGCCAGCAGCTTGGGGGAGGCTGAAGCTTTCTTT. This gives the protein CASSLGEAEAFF.

V and J are TRBV7-8 and TRBJ2-2, with D unclear. The germline V and J ends were trimmed by 5 bases and 6 bases, with 16 bases remaining between them. Germline V gene lookup returns CDR1 SGHVS and CDR2 FQNEAQ. CDR3 length: 15 amino acids. The CDR3 sequence is CASSLRNNLPGELFF. For the CDR3, the DNA is TGTGCCAGCAGCCTGCGCAATAACCTCCCCGGGGAGCTGTTTTTT.

The gene calls are TRBV27 and TRBJ2-6; D unclear. The V gene's germline CDR1 is MNHEY and CDR2 SMNVEV (reference sequence). CDR3 length equals 16 residues. Between the trimmed V and J ends, which lost 1 base and 1 base, there was a span of 8 bases. The CDR3 reads CASSLLMSSGANVLTF. DNA of the CDR3: TGTGCCAGCAGTTTATTGATGTCTTCTGGGGCCAACGTCCTGACTTTC.

About this clone: One end of the junction fails to match germline, which may point to a read error. This sequence joins TRBV5-1 and TRBJ2-2; 9 bases agree with TRBD2. The CDR3 is 17 residues long. Germline lookup yields CDR1 SGHRS and CDR2 YFSETQ. CDR3 sequence (DNA): TGCGCCAGCAGCTCGGGAAGTAGCGGGGGACCCACCCGGGAGCTGTTTTTT. It encodes CASSSGSSGGPTRELFF.

The V call is TRBV25-1, the J call TRBJ2-7, with D perhaps assigned TRBD1 or TRBD2 (6 bases each). Germline V lookup: CDR1 MGHDK, CDR2 SYGVNS. The CDR3 has 16 residues. Trimming removed 6 bases at V and 2 bases at J, with 20 bases between. CDR3 sequence: CASRNLQGLLAYEQYF. CDR3 sequence (DNA): TGTGCCAGCAGAAATTTACAGGGACTTCTAGCCTACGAGCAGTACTTC.

The chain has TRBV28 and TRBJ1-1; maybe TRBD1 (6 bases). Trimming removed 1 base from V and 0 bases from J, with 9 bases in between. Germline CDR1 and CDR2: MDHEN and SYDVKM. The CDR3 contains 15 residues. CDR3 sequence (DNA): TGTGCCAGCAGTTTATCGGACAGAATGAACACTGAAGCTTTCTTT. It yields the protein CASSLSDRMNTEAFF.

The chain joins TRBV10-3 to TRBJ1-2; D is unclear. The V end lost 8 bases, the J end lost 4 bases, and 14 bases lay between the germline ends. Germline CDR1 reads ENHRY; CDR2 reads SYGVKD. This CDR3 spans 13 amino acids. This CDR3 reads CAIGGEVTYGYTF. The CDR3 DNA follows: TGTGCCATCGGCGGGGAGGTCACCTATGGCTACACCTTC.

This clone was detected only once. The chain joins TRBV12-3 or TRBV12-4 to TRBJ2-7, with D unresolved. V lost 7 bases and J lost 3, with 13 bases in between. The CDR3 spans 13 residues. The CDR3 region has the DNA TGTGCCAGCACGACATCCACGTACTACGAGCAGTACTTC. Residues: CASTTSTYYEQYF.

This chain links TRBV5-1 with TRBJ1-5; the D is unclear. This CDR3 comprises 15 residues. The ends were cut back, 0 bases at V and 4 bases at J, with 11 bases in the middle. The germline V gene has CDR1 SGHRS and CDR2 YFSETQ. In DNA, the CDR3 is TGCGCCAGCAGCTTGGATCCGACGATAAATCAGCCCCAGCATTTT. It is translated as CASSLDPTINQPQHF.

This chain joins TRBV15 and TRBJ2-6; D is possibly TRBD1 (6 bases). Per the germline V gene, CDR1 is LNHNV and CDR2 is YYDKDF (reference sequence). The CDR3 is 16 residues long. The germline V and J ends were trimmed by 1 base and 2 bases, with 9 bases remaining between them. CDR3 amino acids: CATSRAGAAGANVLTF. CDR3 bases: TGTGCCACCAGCAGAGCAGGGGCGGCTGGGGCCAACGTCCTGACTTTC.

V is TRBV4-2 and J is TRBJ2-3; the D gene is possibly TRBD2 (6 bases). The CDR3 is 15 amino acids. The germline V gene encodes CDR1 LGHNA and CDR2 YNFKEQ. Between the trimmed V and J ends, which lost 2 bases and 2 bases, there was a span of 11 bases. CDR3 sequence reads: CASSQYGGDTDTQYF. The CDR3 DNA reads TGTGCCAGCAGCCAATATGGCGGGGACACAGATACGCAGTATTTT.

The chain couples TRBV12-5 to TRBJ2-5; a possible D gene is TRBD1 (5 bases). Trimming cost V 0 bases and J 6 bases, with 26 bases left between them. Per the germline V gene, CDR1 is LGHNT and CDR2 is FRNRAP. CDR3 length: 19 amino acids. CDR3 region: CASGLVFGALTQSRKTQYF. CDR3 coding DNA: TGTGCTAGTGGTTTGGTATTTGGGGCCTTGACCCAAAGTCGGAAGACCCAGTACTTC.

This chain uses TRBV9 with TRBJ2-7, with TRBD1 as a possible D gene (5 bases). The length of the CDR3 is 14 residues. With 3 bases removed from V and 0 bases from J, the gap between germline ends came to 10 bases. Germline CDR1 SGDLS, CDR2 YYNGEE. CDR3 DNA: TGTGCCAGCAGCGCGGACACCGACTCCTACGAGCAGTACTTC. Translated: CASSADTDSYEQYF.

This clone was picked up one time. The V gene is TRBV5-1, the J gene TRBJ2-7; TRBD1 aligns across 8 bases. The V and J ends lost 5 bases and 4 bases, in that order; junction bases with no gene match: 11. Germline V gives CDR1 SGHRS, CDR2 YFSETQ. CDR3 size: 15 residues. This CDR3 reads CASREKTGVLYEQYF. In nucleotides, the CDR3 is TGCGCCAGCAGGGAGAAGACAGGGGTTCTTTACGAGCAGTACTTC.

V and J are TRBV12-3 or TRBV12-4 and TRBJ1-1, with a tentative D call TRBD1 (5 bases). The CDR3 spans 12 residues. V dropped 8 bases and J dropped 5 bases, with 12 bases sitting between them. Written as DNA, the CDR3 is TGTGCCAGCCGAATGGGGGTGACTGAAGCTTTCTTT. It codes for CASRMGVTEAFF.

In its sample, this clone was seen once. The chain employs TRBV9 and TRBJ2-2, with 10 bases aligning to TRBD1. The germline CDR1 and CDR2 sequences are SGDLS and YYNGEE. V was clipped by 3 bases and J by 4 bases; unmatched bases: 15. This CDR3 is 19 amino acids long. CDR3 protein: CASSGAGQGYRRGTGELFF. The DNA of the CDR3 is TGTGCCAGCAGCGGAGCGGGACAGGGGTACCGTAGGGGCACCGGGGAGCTGTTTTTT.

This clone has only one observation. V and J are TRBV5-4 and TRBJ2-7; the match to TRBD2 covers 8 bases. CDR3 length equals 16 residues. V lost 3 bases to trimming and J lost 3 bases; unmatched junction nucleotides: 11. Germline CDR1 reads SGHNT; CDR2 reads YYREEE (reference sequence). CDR3 amino acids: CASSSGVAGHHYEQYF. The CDR3, as DNA: TGTGCCAGCAGCTCCGGGGTAGCGGGGCACCACTACGAGCAGTACTTC. The whole variable domain, remainder taken from reference TRBV5-4 and TRBJ2-7, is ETGVTQSPTHLIKTRGQQVTLRCSSQSGHNTVSWYQQALGQGPQFIFQYYREEENGRGNFPPRFSGLQFPNYSSELNVNALELDDSALYLCASSSGVAGHHYEQYFGPGTRLTVT.

This rearrangement joins TRBV2 to TRBJ2-3; the D gene is possibly TRBD2 (6 bases). This CDR3 contains 17 residues. The germline CDR1 and CDR2 sequences are SNHLY and FYNNEI. The germline V and J ends were trimmed by 7 bases and 3 bases, with 23 bases remaining between them. CDR3 sequence: CASTEGLSGTSTDTQYF. DNA for the CDR3: TGTGCCAGCACTGAGGGACTGAGTGGGACTTCGACAGATACGCAGTATTTT. Full variable domain (missing parts from reference TRBV2 and TRBJ2-3): EPEVTQTPSHQVTQMGQEVILRCVPISNHLYFYWYRQILGQKVEFLVSFYNNEISEKSEIFDDQFSVERPDGSNFTLKIRSTKLEDSAMYFCASTEGLSGTSTDTQYFGPGTRLTVL.